This T cell receptor (beta chain) emerged from a study of T cell responses to AZD1222 COVID-19 vaccine. Findings of the study overall: The donor group comprised mostly white British people and more females; the analysis possibly underestimated clonal diversity. Repertoire sampling happened only post peak T cell response. At study baseline, merely about 6 AZD1222 recipients were seropositive. Regions 160-218 and 743-854 held dominance among vaccine-associated CD4 TCRs, which spanned spike.

The assay was immunoSEQ multiplex PCR, and TCRdb's table has in-frame clones only and misses some. The table includes approximately 110,000 clones, roughly nine tenths detected once. Note on this clone: Its target is unknown.

This TCR derives from an adult in good health. The sample consisted of peripheral blood, taken on day 0 of AZD1222 vaccination.

The CDR3 DNA is TGTGCCTGGAGGGGGGCTATTAAGGAAAAACTGTTTTTT. Residues: CAWRGAIKEKLFF. The chain joins TRBV30 to TRBJ1-4; possibly TRBD1 for D (6 bases). The V gene's germline CDR1 is GTSNPN and CDR2 SVGIG (reference sequence). The CDR3 length is 13 residues. V lost 3 bases and J 8 bases, leaving 13 bases between the germline ends.